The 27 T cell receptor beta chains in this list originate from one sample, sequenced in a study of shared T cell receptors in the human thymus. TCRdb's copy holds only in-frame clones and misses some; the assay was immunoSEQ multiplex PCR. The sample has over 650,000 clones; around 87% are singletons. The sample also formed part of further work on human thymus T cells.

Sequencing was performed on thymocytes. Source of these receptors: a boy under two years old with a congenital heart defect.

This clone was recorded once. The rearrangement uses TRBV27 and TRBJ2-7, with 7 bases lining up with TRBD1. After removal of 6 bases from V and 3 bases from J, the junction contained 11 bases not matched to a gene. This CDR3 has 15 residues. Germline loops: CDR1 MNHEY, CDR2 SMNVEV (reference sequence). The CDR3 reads CASSPRTGAIYEQYF. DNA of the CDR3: TGTGCCAGCAGCCCCCGGACAGGAGCCATCTACGAGCAGTACTTC.

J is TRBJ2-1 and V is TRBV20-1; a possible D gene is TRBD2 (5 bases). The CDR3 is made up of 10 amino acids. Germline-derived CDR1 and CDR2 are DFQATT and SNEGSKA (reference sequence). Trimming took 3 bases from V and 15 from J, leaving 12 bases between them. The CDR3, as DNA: TGCAGTGCTAGGAGGACCCGGGGGTTCTTC. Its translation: CSARRTRGFF.

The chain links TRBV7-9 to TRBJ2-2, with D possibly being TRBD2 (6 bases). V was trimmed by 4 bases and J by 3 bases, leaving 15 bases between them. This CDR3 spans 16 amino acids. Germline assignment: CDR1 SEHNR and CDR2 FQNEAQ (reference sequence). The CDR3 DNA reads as TGTGCCAGCAGCTCCCCGGGGGTTTCGGACACCGGGGAGCTGTTTTTT. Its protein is CASSSPGVSDTGELFF.

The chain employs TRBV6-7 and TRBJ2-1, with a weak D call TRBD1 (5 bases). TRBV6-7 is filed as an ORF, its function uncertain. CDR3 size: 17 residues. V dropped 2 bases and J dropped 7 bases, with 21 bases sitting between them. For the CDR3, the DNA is TGTGCCAGCAGTTACCGACCTGACAGAGAAGTTTGGAATGAGCAGTTCTTC. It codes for CASSYRPDREVWNEQFF.

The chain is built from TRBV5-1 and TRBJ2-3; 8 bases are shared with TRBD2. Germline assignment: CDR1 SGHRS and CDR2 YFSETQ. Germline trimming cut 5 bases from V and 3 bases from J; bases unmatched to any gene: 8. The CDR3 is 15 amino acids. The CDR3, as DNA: TGCGCCAGCAGTTCGGAAACGGGGGGGACAGATACGCAGTATTTT. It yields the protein CASSSETGGTDTQYF.

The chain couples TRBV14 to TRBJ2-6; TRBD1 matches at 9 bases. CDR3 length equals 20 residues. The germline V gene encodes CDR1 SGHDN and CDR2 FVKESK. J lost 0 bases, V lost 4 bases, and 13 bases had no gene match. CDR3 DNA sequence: TGTGCCAGCAGCCTCCCGGGGAGGGACAGGGACCGCTCTGGGGCCAACGTCCTGACTTTC. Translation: CASSLPGRDRDRSGANVLTF.

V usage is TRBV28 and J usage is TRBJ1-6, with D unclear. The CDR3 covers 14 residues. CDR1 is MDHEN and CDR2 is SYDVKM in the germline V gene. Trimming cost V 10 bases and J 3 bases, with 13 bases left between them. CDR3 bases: TGTGCCATTGGGTCGGAGAGCTATAATTCACCCCTCCACTTT. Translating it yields CAIGSESYNSPLHF. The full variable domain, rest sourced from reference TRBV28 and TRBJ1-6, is DVKVTQSSRYLVKRTGEKVFLECVQDMDHENMFWYRQDPGLGLRLIYFSYDVKMKEKGDIPEGYSVSREKKERFSLILESASTNQTSMYLCAIGSESYNSPLHFGNGTRLTVT.

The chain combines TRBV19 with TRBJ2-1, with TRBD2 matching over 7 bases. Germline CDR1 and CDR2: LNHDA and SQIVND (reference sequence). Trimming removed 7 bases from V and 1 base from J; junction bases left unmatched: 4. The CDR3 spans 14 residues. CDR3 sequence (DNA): TGTGCCAGTATTTCCGGGGGGTCCTACAATGAGCAGTTCTTC. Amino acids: CASISGGSYNEQFF.

The chain's CDR3 is CASSLASGYYETQYF. CDR3 nucleotides: TGCGCCAGCAGCTTGGCTTCAGGGTATTACGAGACCCAGTACTTC. J is TRBJ2-5 and V is TRBV5-1; possibly TRBD1 for D (5 bases). Germline values: CDR1 SGHRS, CDR2 YFSETQ. This CDR3 has 15 residues. Trimming pared 0 bases from V and 5 bases from J, leaving 14 bases between.

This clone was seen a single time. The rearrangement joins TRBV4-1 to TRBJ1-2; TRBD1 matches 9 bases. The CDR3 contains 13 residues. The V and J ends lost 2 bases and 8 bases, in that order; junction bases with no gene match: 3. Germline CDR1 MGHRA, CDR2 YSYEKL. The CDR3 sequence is CASSQRTGDGYTF. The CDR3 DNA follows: TGCGCCAGCAGCCAAAGGACAGGGGACGGCTACACCTTC.

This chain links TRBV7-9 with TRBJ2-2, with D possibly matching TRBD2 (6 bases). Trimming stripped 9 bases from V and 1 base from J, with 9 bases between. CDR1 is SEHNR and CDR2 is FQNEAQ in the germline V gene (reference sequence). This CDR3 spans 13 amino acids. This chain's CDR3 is CASSGENTGELFF. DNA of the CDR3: TGTGCCAGTTCGGGAGAGAACACCGGGGAGCTGTTTTTT.

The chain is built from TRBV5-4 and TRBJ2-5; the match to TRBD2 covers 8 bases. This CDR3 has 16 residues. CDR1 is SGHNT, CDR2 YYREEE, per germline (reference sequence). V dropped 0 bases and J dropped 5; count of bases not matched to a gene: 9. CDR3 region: CASSLDLGGAGETQYF. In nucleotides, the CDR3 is TGTGCCAGCAGCTTGGACCTCGGGGGGGCCGGGGAGACCCAGTACTTC.

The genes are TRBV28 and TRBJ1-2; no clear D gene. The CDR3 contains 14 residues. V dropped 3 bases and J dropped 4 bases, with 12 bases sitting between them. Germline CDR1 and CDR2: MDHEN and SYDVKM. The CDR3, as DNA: TGTGCCAGCAGTTTTCACACGAACCGCTATGGCTACACCTTC. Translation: CASSFHTNRYGYTF.

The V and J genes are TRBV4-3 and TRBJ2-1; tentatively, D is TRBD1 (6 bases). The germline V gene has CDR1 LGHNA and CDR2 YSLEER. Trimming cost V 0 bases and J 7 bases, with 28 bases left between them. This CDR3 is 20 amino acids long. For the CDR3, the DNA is TGCGCCAGCAGCCAAGATTGTGATCTTCGTACAGGGACCTTTGGAAATGAGCAGTTCTTC. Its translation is CASSQDCDLRTGTFGNEQFF.

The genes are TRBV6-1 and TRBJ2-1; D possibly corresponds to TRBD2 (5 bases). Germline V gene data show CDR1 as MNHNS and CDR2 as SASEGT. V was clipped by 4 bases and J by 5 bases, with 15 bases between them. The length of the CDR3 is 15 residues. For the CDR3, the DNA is TGTGCCAGCAGTGCCACGGAGGTTCGGAACAATGAGCAGTTCTTC. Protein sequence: CASSATEVRNNEQFF.

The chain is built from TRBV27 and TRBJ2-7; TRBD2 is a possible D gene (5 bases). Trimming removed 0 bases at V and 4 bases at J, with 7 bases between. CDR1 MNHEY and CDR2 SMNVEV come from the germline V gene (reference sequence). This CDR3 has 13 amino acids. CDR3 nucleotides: TGTGCCAGCAGTTTATCCCGGGGATACGAGCAGTACTTC. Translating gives CASSLSRGYEQYF.

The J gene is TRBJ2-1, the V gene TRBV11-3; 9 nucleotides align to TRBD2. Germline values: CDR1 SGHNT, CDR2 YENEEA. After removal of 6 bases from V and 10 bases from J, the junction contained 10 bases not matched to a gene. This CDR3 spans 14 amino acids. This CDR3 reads CASSHSGGLREQFF. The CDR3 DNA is TGTGCCAGCAGTCATAGCGGGGGTTTAAGGGAGCAGTTCTTC. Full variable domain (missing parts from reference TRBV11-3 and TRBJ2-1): EAGVVQSPRYKIIEKKQPVAFWCNPISGHNTLYWYLQNLGQGPELLIRYENEEAVDDSQLPKDRFSAERLKGVDSTLKIQPAELGDSAVYLCASSHSGGLREQFFGPGTRLTVL.

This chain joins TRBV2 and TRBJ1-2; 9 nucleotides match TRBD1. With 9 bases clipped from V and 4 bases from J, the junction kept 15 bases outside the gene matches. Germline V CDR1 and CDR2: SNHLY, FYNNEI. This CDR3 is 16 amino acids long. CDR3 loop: CARIRDREDVFYGYTF. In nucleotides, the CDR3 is TGTGCCAGAATCCGGGACAGGGAAGATGTCTTCTATGGCTACACCTTC.

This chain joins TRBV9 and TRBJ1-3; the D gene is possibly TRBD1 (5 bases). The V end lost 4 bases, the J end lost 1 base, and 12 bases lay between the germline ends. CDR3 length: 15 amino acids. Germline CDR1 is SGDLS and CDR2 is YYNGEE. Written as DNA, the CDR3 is TGTGCCAGCAGCCCCATTGCAGGGTCTGGAAACACCATATATTTT. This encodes CASSPIAGSGNTIYF. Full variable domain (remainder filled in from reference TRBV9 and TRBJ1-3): DSGVTQTPKHLITATGQRVTLRCSPRSGDLSVYWYQQSLDQGLQFLIQYYNGEERAKGNILERFSAQQFPDLHSELNLSSLELGDSALYFCASSPIAGSGNTIYFGEGSWLTVV.

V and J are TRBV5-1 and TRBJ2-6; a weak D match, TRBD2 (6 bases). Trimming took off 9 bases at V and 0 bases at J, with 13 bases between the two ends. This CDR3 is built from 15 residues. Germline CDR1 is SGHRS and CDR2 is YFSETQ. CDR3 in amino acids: CATAGWSSGANVLTF. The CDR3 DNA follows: TGCGCCACCGCGGGGTGGAGCTCTGGGGCCAACGTCCTGACTTTC.

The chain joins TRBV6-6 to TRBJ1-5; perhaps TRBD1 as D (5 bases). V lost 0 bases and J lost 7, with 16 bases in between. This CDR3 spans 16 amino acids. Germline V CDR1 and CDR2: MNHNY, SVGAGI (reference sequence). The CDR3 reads CASSYSMTQARQPQHF. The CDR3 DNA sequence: TGTGCCAGCAGTTACTCGATGACACAGGCACGGCAGCCCCAGCATTTT.

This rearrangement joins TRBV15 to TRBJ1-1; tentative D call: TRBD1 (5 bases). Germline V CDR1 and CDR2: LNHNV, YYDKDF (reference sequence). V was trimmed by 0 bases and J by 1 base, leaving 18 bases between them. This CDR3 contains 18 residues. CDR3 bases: TGTGCCACCAGCAGAGATCAGGCTTCCGCCAGGGCGAACACTGAAGCTTTCTTT. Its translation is CATSRDQASARANTEAFF.

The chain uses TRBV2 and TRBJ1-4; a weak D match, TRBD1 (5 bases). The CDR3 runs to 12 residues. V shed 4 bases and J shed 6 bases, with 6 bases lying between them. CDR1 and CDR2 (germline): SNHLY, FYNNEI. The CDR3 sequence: CASSGGDEKLFF. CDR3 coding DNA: TGTGCCAGCAGTGGGGGGGATGAAAAACTGTTTTTT.

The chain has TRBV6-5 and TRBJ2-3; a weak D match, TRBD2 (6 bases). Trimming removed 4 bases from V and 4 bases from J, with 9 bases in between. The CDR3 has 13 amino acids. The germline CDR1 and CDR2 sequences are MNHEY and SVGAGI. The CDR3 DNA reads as TGTGCCAGCAGTTTACCGGGGGCAGATACGCAGTATTTT. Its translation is CASSLPGADTQYF.

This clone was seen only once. The CDR3 spells CASSATGAAKNIQYF. The CDR3 DNA reads TGTGCCAGCAGTGCGACAGGGGCGGCCAAAAACATTCAGTACTTC. The chain uses TRBV6-5 and TRBJ2-4; 8 bases match TRBD1. V trimming: 5 bases; J trimming: 1 base; junction bases outside the gene matches: 4. Germline CDR1 is MNHEY and CDR2 is SVGAGI. CDR3 length: 15 amino acids.

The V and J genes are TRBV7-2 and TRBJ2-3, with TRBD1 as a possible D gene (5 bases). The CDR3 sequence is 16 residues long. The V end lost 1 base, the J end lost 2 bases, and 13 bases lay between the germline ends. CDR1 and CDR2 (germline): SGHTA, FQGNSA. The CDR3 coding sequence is TGTGCCAGCAGCTTAGGGGCAGGGATCCCCACAGATACGCAGTATTTT. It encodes CASSLGAGIPTDTQYF.

The CDR3, as DNA: TGTGCCAGCAGTTTACCCCTCACATCTAACTATGGCTACACCTTC. As protein: CASSLPLTSNYGYTF. The chain is built from TRBV28 and TRBJ1-2; the D is unclear. The CDR3 length is 15 residues. Between the trimmed V and J ends, which lost 2 bases and 0 bases, there was a span of 10 bases. Germline V gene lookup returns CDR1 MDHEN and CDR2 SYDVKM.